The 26 T cell receptor beta chains presented below share a single source sample, sequenced in a study of pediatric ulcerative colitis. Clones were sequenced by immunoSEQ multiplex PCR, and TCRdb holds only the in-frame ones, with some missing. The sample lists 10,000 or so clones, about 90% occurring once. The specimen sequenced was blood. All receptors come from a girl aged 5-17 years with moderate ulcerative colitis.

The rearrangement links TRBV5-5 to TRBJ2-7; no reliable D call. V was cut by 4 bases and J by 5 bases, with 10 bases left in between. The length of the CDR3 is 12 residues. Germline CDR1 reads SGHKS; CDR2 reads YYEKEE (reference sequence). In DNA form, the CDR3 reads TGTGCCAGCAGCCCGGTTGGGGACGAGCAGTACTTC. Its translation is CASSPVGDEQYF.

The genes are TRBV27 and TRBJ2-7, with 11 positions matching TRBD2. The CDR3 sequence is 15 residues long. Germline loops: CDR1 MNHEY, CDR2 SMNVEV (reference sequence). J was trimmed by 5 bases and V by 6 bases; bases with no gene match: 9. CDR3 nucleotide sequence: TGTGCCAGCAGGAGGGCGGGACTAGCGGTGGACGAGCAGTACTTC. This sequence encodes CASRRAGLAVDEQYF.

Only one count was recorded for this clone. The rearrangement joins TRBV10-3 to TRBJ2-7; D is unclear. Trimming pared 3 bases from V and 7 bases from J, leaving 13 bases between. The germline V gene has CDR1 ENHRY and CDR2 SYGVKD. This CDR3 has 13 residues. The CDR3 region has the DNA TGTGCCATCAGTGACTTTGTGGTAGGGGAGCAGTACTTC. This sequence encodes CAISDFVVGEQYF.

V usage is TRBV25-1 and J usage is TRBJ1-2; D is unclear. The CDR3 spans 13 residues. Germline values: CDR1 MGHDK, CDR2 SYGVNS. Deletions cut 4 bases from V and 2 bases from J, with 8 bases between. CDR3 sequence (DNA): TGTGCCAGCAGTGTACAGCAAAACTATGGCTACACCTTC. Residues: CASSVQQNYGYTF.

The gene calls are TRBV20-1 and TRBJ2-1; D not certain. Germline assignment: CDR1 DFQATT and CDR2 SNEGSKA (reference sequence). The CDR3 covers 11 residues. Trimming shortened V by 4 bases and J by 4 bases, and 5 bases separated the two germline ends. CDR3 in amino acids: CSAIEYNEQFF. The CDR3 DNA reads TGCAGTGCTATAGAATACAATGAGCAGTTCTTC.

The V call is TRBV29-1, the J call TRBJ1-1, with 10 bases identical to TRBD1. CDR3 length equals 14 residues. CDR1 and CDR2 (germline): SQVTM, ANQGSEA. J gave up 4 bases and V 5 bases, and 7 bases lay outside the gene matches. CDR3: CSVKGQGLGTEAFF. In DNA, the CDR3 is TGCAGCGTTAAGGGACAGGGGCTGGGCACTGAAGCTTTCTTT.

The chain is built from TRBV25-1 and TRBJ2-7; the D gene is possibly TRBD1 (7 bases). The germline gives CDR1 MGHDK, CDR2 SYGVNS. CDR3 length equals 15 residues. V shed 1 base and J shed 6 bases, with 16 bases lying between them. This CDR3 is CASSELRRGQGEQYF. The CDR3 DNA follows: TGTGCCAGCAGTGAATTAAGGAGGGGGCAAGGCGAGCAGTACTTC.

In its sample, this clone was seen once. The V call is TRBV9, the J call TRBJ1-1, with D possibly matching TRBD1 (5 bases). This CDR3 is 13 amino acids long. Germline values: CDR1 SGDLS, CDR2 YYNGEE. The germline V and J ends were trimmed by 4 bases and 4 bases, with 11 bases remaining between them. The chain's CDR3 is CASSLGGGTEAFF. Written as DNA, the CDR3 is TGTGCCAGCAGCCTCGGGGGGGGCACTGAAGCTTTCTTT.

This clone was observed once. The gene calls are TRBV5-4 and TRBJ2-7, with D hard to call. Trimming cost V 1 base and J 0 bases, with 8 bases left between them. This CDR3 is built from 14 residues. Germline V gene data show CDR1 as SGHNT and CDR2 as YYREEE (reference sequence). CDR3 coding DNA: TGTGCCAGCAGCTTGACTGAAGACTCCTACGAGCAGTACTTC. It codes for CASSLTEDSYEQYF. The full variable domain, in which reference TRBV5-4 and TRBJ2-7 provide the parts outside the CDR3, is ETGVTQSPTHLIKTRGQQVTLRCSSQSGHNTVSWYQQALGQGPQFIFQYYREEENGRGNFPPRFSGLQFPNYSSELNVNALELDDSALYLCASSLTEDSYEQYFGPGTRLTVT.

The DNA of the CDR3 is TGTGCCAGTAGTCCCGGGGGGAACTATGGCTACACCTTC. Translation: CASSPGGNYGYTF. The chain employs TRBV19 and TRBJ1-2; a possible D gene is TRBD1 (5 bases). This CDR3 has 13 amino acids. Per germline, CDR1 LNHDA and CDR2 SQIVND (reference sequence). The V end lost 5 bases, the J end lost 2 bases, and 9 bases lay between the germline ends. The full variable domain, its missing parts supplied by reference TRBV19 and TRBJ1-2, is DGGITQSPKYLFRKEGQNVTLSCEQNLNHDAMYWYRQDPGQGLRLIYYSQIVNDFQKGDIAEGYSVSREKKESFPLTVTSAQKNPTAFYLCASSPGGNYGYTFGSGTRLTVV.

The chain has TRBV7-9 and TRBJ1-1; 9 bases agree with TRBD1. Germline loops: CDR1 SEHNR, CDR2 FQNEAQ (reference sequence). CDR3 length: 13 amino acids. The ends lost 5 bases at V and 11 bases at J; junction bases unmatched: 9. CDR3 bases: TGTGCCAGCAGCGCAGGGACAGGGTATCAGGCTTTCTTT. It is translated as CASSAGTGYQAFF.

The chain combines TRBV6-5 with TRBJ2-7; weak D call: TRBD1 (5 bases). V lost 2 bases and J 3 bases, leaving 11 bases between the germline ends. Germline CDR1 is MNHEY and CDR2 is SVGAGI. The length of the CDR3 is 14 residues. The CDR3 sequence is CASSYRQNNYEQYF. The CDR3 coding sequence is TGTGCCAGCAGTTACCGACAGAATAACTACGAGCAGTACTTC.

The chain is built from TRBV7-9 and TRBJ1-4; no definite D call. The CDR3 is 11 amino acids. The germline V gene encodes CDR1 SEHNR and CDR2 FQNEAQ (reference sequence). Trimming removed 5 bases at V and 6 bases at J, with 4 bases between. CDR3 DNA sequence: TGTGCCAGCAGCCTGTATGAAAAACTGTTTTTT. This translates into CASSLYEKLFF.

The chain employs TRBV11-3 and TRBJ2-1; no clear D gene. Germline CDR1 reads SGHNT; CDR2 reads YENEEA. The CDR3 totals 13 residues. Between the trimmed V and J ends, which lost 0 bases and 8 bases, there was a span of 8 bases. CDR3 nucleotide sequence: TGTGCCAGCAGCTTAGAGTTGACATATGAGCAGTTCTTC. Encoded protein: CASSLELTYEQFF.

The genes are TRBV7-9 and TRBJ1-4, with D possibly matching TRBD1 (5 bases). Germline loops: CDR1 SEHNR, CDR2 FQNEAQ (reference sequence). The CDR3 is 15 residues long. V was shortened by 3 bases and J by 7 bases, with 15 bases between the two germline ends. CDR3 in amino acids: CASSFFRGSGEKLFF. The CDR3 coding sequence is TGTGCCAGCAGCTTCTTCCGGGGGTCGGGTGAAAAACTGTTTTTT.

The rearrangement links TRBV5-4 to TRBJ2-2; 7 nucleotides align to TRBD1. Germline CDR1 reads SGHNT; CDR2 reads YYREEE (reference sequence). This CDR3 has 14 residues. J gave up 8 bases and V 4 bases, and 8 bases lay outside the gene matches. The CDR3 DNA sequence: TGTGCCAGCAGCCAAACAGGGGAGAGAGGGGAGCTGTTTTTT. Translation gives CASSQTGERGELFF.

This rearrangement joins TRBV11-2 to TRBJ2-7; TRBD1 might be the D (6 bases). Per the germline V gene, CDR1 is SGHAT and CDR2 is FQNNGV. The germline V and J ends were trimmed by 0 bases and 7 bases, with 16 bases remaining between them. The CDR3 consists of 15 residues. The CDR3 DNA is TGTGCCAGCAGCTTAGATCGGAACAGGGTGCGAGAGCAGTACTTC. This sequence encodes CASSLDRNRVREQYF.

V and J are TRBV10-3 and TRBJ2-5; no firm D call. CDR1 and CDR2 from the germline V gene are ENHRY and SYGVKD. This CDR3 has 12 residues. The V and J ends lost 8 bases and 2 bases respectively, with 9 bases between them. CDR3 DNA sequence: TGTGCCATCGCTGGGGAACAAGAGACCCAGTACTTC. Translated: CAIAGEQETQYF.

This chain links TRBV7-9 with TRBJ1-2; TRBD1 is a possible D gene (5 bases). Germline V gene lookup returns CDR1 SEHNR and CDR2 FQNEAQ (reference sequence). Trimming removed 5 bases at V and 7 bases at J, with 11 bases between. CDR3 size: 12 residues. CDR3 region: CASSGPQGGYTF. CDR3 coding DNA: TGTGCCAGCAGCGGACCCCAGGGTGGCTACACCTTC. Together with reference TRBV7-9 and TRBJ1-2, the CDR3 gives the full variable domain: DTGVSQNPRHKITKRGQNVTFRCDPISEHNRLYWYRQTLGQGPEFLTYFQNEAQLEKSRLLSDRFSAERPKGSFSTLEIQRTEQGDSAMYLCASSGPQGGYTFGSGTRLTVV.

This clone was counted once. This rearrangement joins TRBV6-1 to TRBJ1-2; D ambiguous. V lost 3 bases and J lost 4, with 12 bases in between. The CDR3 has 14 amino acids. Germline assignment: CDR1 MNHNS and CDR2 SASEGT. As DNA, the CDR3 is TGTGCCAGCAGTGAGGGCAAATCTTTCTATGGCTACACCTTC. Encoded protein: CASSEGKSFYGYTF.

The rearrangement joins TRBV9 to TRBJ1-2; D is perhaps TRBD1 (6 bases). The CDR3 consists of 13 residues. Per the germline V gene, CDR1 is SGDLS and CDR2 is YYNGEE. The V gene lost 0 bases and the J gene lost 6 bases, with 9 bases spanning the gap. CDR3 sequence (DNA): TGTGCCAGCAGCGTAGGGGGGGCAGATGGCTACACCTTC. Its protein product is CASSVGGADGYTF.

This sequence joins TRBV7-3 and TRBJ2-3, with 9 bases fitting TRBD2. This CDR3 is 15 amino acids long. CDR1 SGHTA and CDR2 FQGTGA come from the germline V gene. J was trimmed by 2 bases and V by 5 bases; bases with no gene match: 5. The DNA of the CDR3 is TGTGCCAGCAGCAACAGCGGGGGGAACACAGATACGCAGTATTTT. Its protein is CASSNSGGNTDTQYF.

The rearrangement links TRBV5-6 to TRBJ1-5; the D gene is possibly TRBD1 (5 bases). CDR1 is SGHDT and CDR2 is YYEEEE in the germline V gene. This CDR3 comprises 17 residues. Trimming shortened V by 4 bases and J by 2 bases, and 19 bases separated the two germline ends. The CDR3 reads CASSVGGEQWGNQPQHF. For the CDR3, the DNA is TGTGCCAGCAGCGTCGGAGGGGAACAGTGGGGCAATCAGCCCCAGCATTTT.

The chain uses TRBV13 and TRBJ2-2; D gene unclear. V lost 2 bases and J lost 2, with 6 bases in between. CDR1 PRHDT and CDR2 FYEKMQ come from the germline V gene (reference sequence). The CDR3 extends over 14 amino acids. The CDR3 is CASSLNRNTGELFF. The CDR3 bases are TGTGCCAGCAGCTTAAACCGTAACACCGGGGAGCTGTTTTTT. The variable domain in full, with the rest retrieved from reference TRBV13 and TRBJ2-2, is AAGVIQSPRHLIKEKRETATLKCYPIPRHDTVYWYQQGPGQDPQFLISFYEKMQSDKGSIPDRFSAQQFSDYHSELNMSSLELGDSALYFCASSLNRNTGELFFGEGSRLTVL.

The gene calls are TRBV7-6 and TRBJ2-2; 9 positions agree with TRBD2. V shed 5 bases, J shed 6 bases, and the junction held 13 bases outside the gene matches. The CDR3 spans 17 residues. Germline V CDR1 and CDR2: SGHVS, FNYEAQ. The DNA for the CDR3 is TGTGCCAGCAGCCCTAGTTGGGCGGGGGGGCCCTCCGGGGAGCTGTTTTTT. It codes for CASSPSWAGGPSGELFF. The complete variable domain, with remaining parts taken from reference TRBV7-6 and TRBJ2-2, reads GAGVSQSPRYKVTKRGQDVALRCDPISGHVSLYWYRQALGQGPEFLTYFNYEAQQDKSGLPNDRFSAERPEGSISTLTIQRTEQRDSAMYRCASSPSWAGGPSGELFFGEGSRLTVL.

This sequence joins TRBV11-2 and TRBJ2-5; maybe TRBD2 (5 bases). Germline values: CDR1 SGHAT, CDR2 FQNNGV. The CDR3 extends over 12 amino acids. The germline V and J ends were trimmed by 5 bases and 5 bases, with 9 bases remaining between them. The CDR3 coding sequence is TGTGCCAGCAGCCTACGAGGGGAGACCCAGTACTTC. This translates into CASSLRGETQYF. The full variable domain, with the rest looked up from reference TRBV11-2 and TRBJ2-5, is EAGVAQSPRYKIIEKRQSVAFWCNPISGHATLYWYQQILGQGPKLLIQFQNNGVVDDSQLPKDRFSAERLKGVDSTLKIQPAKLEDSAVYLCASSLRGETQYFGPGTRLLVL.